This T cell receptor beta chain was captured by sequencing in a study of chemoradiotherapy in HPV16-positive cancers. The repertoire was sequenced with immunoSEQ multiplex PCR; TCRdb's copy has only in-frame clones and lacks some. The sample gives about 68,000 clones, around nine tenths of which show up once; 4.2% is in the top ten. The sequenced sample was blood, obtained from a patient who underwent chemoradiotherapy. The source of this sequence is a human donor with HPV-associated anogenital cancer.

As DNA, the CDR3 is TGTGCCAGCAGTGGACTGCGAGAGACCCAGTACTTC. Its translation is CASSGLRETQYF. V usage is TRBV2 and J usage is TRBJ2-5; D call uncertain. Germline assignment: CDR1 SNHLY and CDR2 FYNNEI. V gave up 4 bases and J gave up 4 bases, with 7 bases separating them. CDR3 length equals 12 residues.